The 26 T cell receptor beta chains below come from one sample, sequenced in a study of blood T cell repertoires in COVID-19. The assay was immunoSEQ multiplex PCR, and TCRdb's table has in-frame clones only and misses some. Found here are some 390,000 clones, approximately 92% of them singletons; the top ten hold roughly 1.1%. Material: PBMCs or T cells enriched from blood (not recorded which). These receptors all come from a man aged 25-45 years who had recovered from COVID-19.

The chain uses TRBV4-1 and TRBJ1-4; a weak D match, TRBD1 (5 bases). Germline CDR1 and CDR2: MGHRA and YSYEKL. V was cut by 4 bases and J by 5 bases, with 8 bases left in between. The CDR3 has 13 amino acids. This CDR3 is CASSLTVNEKLFF. The CDR3 DNA reads TGCGCCAGCAGCCTGACAGTCAATGAAAAACTGTTTTTT.

The rearrangement joins TRBV28 to TRBJ1-1; perhaps TRBD1 as D (5 bases). Between the trimmed V and J ends, which lost 7 bases and 11 bases, there was a span of 17 bases. There are 12 residues in the CDR3. CDR1 is MDHEN and CDR2 is SYDVKM in the germline V gene. CDR3 DNA: TGTGCCAGCACCCAAACCCAGGGTCAGGCTTTCTTT. As protein: CASTQTQGQAFF.

The V gene is TRBV10-3, the J gene TRBJ1-6, with no clear D. The germline V gene has CDR1 ENHRY and CDR2 SYGVKD. V gave up 2 bases and J gave up 13 bases, with 24 bases separating them. This CDR3 has 17 amino acids. The chain's CDR3 is CAISEGISGIIPYPLHF. The CDR3 nucleotides are TGTGCCATCAGTGAGGGTATATCGGGGATAATACCATACCCCCTCCACTTT.

The chain links TRBV2 to TRBJ1-5; possible D gene TRBD1, 5 bases. The CDR3 is 15 residues long. V was trimmed by 5 bases and J by 0 bases, leaving 11 bases between them. The germline V gene encodes CDR1 SNHLY and CDR2 FYNNEI. DNA for the CDR3: TGTGCCAGCAGTAAGTCAGGGATTAGCAATCAGCCCCAGCATTTT. It yields the protein CASSKSGISNQPQHF.

V usage is TRBV19 and J usage is TRBJ2-1, with TRBD2 matching over 14 bases. The CDR3 has 17 residues. The V gene's germline CDR1 is LNHDA and CDR2 SQIVND (reference sequence). J lost 9 bases, V lost 6 bases, and 13 bases had no gene match. The CDR3 DNA is TGTGCCAGTAGCAGCGACCCGGGACTAGCGGGAGTAGGTGAGCAGTTCTTC. Amino acid sequence: CASSSDPGLAGVGEQFF. The full variable domain, with the rest looked up from reference TRBV19 and TRBJ2-1, is DGGITQSPKYLFRKEGQNVTLSCEQNLNHDAMYWYRQDPGQGLRLIYYSQIVNDFQKGDIAEGYSVSREKKESFPLTVTSAQKNPTAFYLCASSSDPGLAGVGEQFFGPGTRLTVL.

The rearrangement links TRBV3-1 (or the pseudogene TRBV3-2) to TRBJ2-3; D unresolved. V was cut by 3 bases and J by 15 bases, with 19 bases left in between. The CDR3 runs to 13 residues. Looked up from germline, CDR1 is LGHDT and CDR2 is YNNKEL (reference sequence). The CDR3 DNA follows: TGTGCCAGCAGCCATACCGACTTTGCTGGGTTATATTTT. Protein: CASSHTDFAGLYF.

The rearrangement joins TRBV29-1 to TRBJ2-7; TRBD1 matches at 7 bases. The CDR3 has 13 residues. The J segment lost 4 bases and the V segment lost 6 bases, leaving 9 bases of the junction unmatched. CDR1 SQVTM and CDR2 ANQGSEA come from the germline V gene. The CDR3 region has the DNA TGCAGCGTCAGACAGGGAAAAATATACGAGCAGTACTTC. The encoded protein is CSVRQGKIYEQYF.

The V and J genes are TRBV29-1 and TRBJ1-1, with D tentatively TRBD1 (5 bases). V gave up 7 bases and J gave up 6 bases, with 15 bases separating them. The CDR3 spans 12 residues. The germline gives CDR1 SQVTM, CDR2 ANQGSEA. As DNA, the CDR3 is TGCAGCGGGCAGAGGTCAGGGCCTGAAGCTTTCTTT. This gives the protein CSGQRSGPEAFF.

The chain carries TRBV6-5 and TRBJ2-6, with unresolved D. Germline V gene data show CDR1 as MNHEY and CDR2 as SVGAGI. The CDR3 has 13 amino acids. Trimming stripped 10 bases from V and 0 bases from J, with 7 bases between. Here the CDR3 reads CATSYSGANVLTF. CDR3 DNA sequence: TGTGCCACCTCTTACTCTGGGGCCAACGTCCTGACTTTC.

The genes are TRBV11-2 and TRBJ1-3, with D perhaps TRBD1 (5 bases). V was trimmed by 0 bases and J by 4 bases, leaving 13 bases between them. The CDR3 contains 16 residues. Germline V gene sequence: CDR1 SGHAT, CDR2 FQNNGV. CDR3 residues: CASSLEPRVAGNTIYF. In DNA form, the CDR3 reads TGTGCCAGCAGCTTAGAGCCCAGGGTTGCAGGAAACACCATATATTTT.

The count of this clone is one. J is TRBJ2-2 and V is TRBV5-4; TRBD2 matches 11 bases. V trimming: 4 bases; J trimming: 2 bases; junction bases outside the gene matches: 4. Per the germline V gene, CDR1 is SGHNT and CDR2 is YYREEE (reference sequence). The CDR3 covers 16 residues. This CDR3 reads CASSKGLADNTGELFF. CDR3 nucleotide sequence: TGTGCCAGCAGCAAGGGACTAGCGGATAACACCGGGGAGCTGTTTTTT.

V gene TRBV6-2 or TRBV6-3 combines with J gene TRBJ1-5, with a tentative D call TRBD1 (5 bases). This CDR3 is built from 17 residues. Germline V gives CDR1 MNHEY, CDR2 SVGEGT. The V end was cut by 4 bases, the J end by 0 bases, with 16 bases between. The DNA for the CDR3 is TGTGCCAGCAGTTTTCAGGACAAGACGTATAGCAATCAGCCCCAGCATTTT. This gives the protein CASSFQDKTYSNQPQHF.

This clone was found once. The chain couples TRBV4-2 to TRBJ1-1; D perhaps matches TRBD1 (5 bases). Trimming shortened V by 0 bases and J by 0 bases, and 8 bases separated the two germline ends. CDR1 and CDR2 (germline): LGHNA, YNFKEQ. The CDR3 contains 15 residues. CDR3 region: CASSQEEGLNTEAFF. CDR3 DNA: TGTGCCAGCAGCCAAGAGGAGGGGTTGAACACTGAAGCTTTCTTT.

The chain combines TRBV19 with TRBJ1-1; no firm D call. CDR3 size: 13 residues. The V and J ends lost 3 bases and 1 base respectively, with 6 bases between them. Germline CDR1 and CDR2: LNHDA and SQIVND (reference sequence). The CDR3 sequence: CASSMGRNTEAFF. In DNA, the CDR3 is TGTGCCAGTAGTATGGGGAGGAACACTGAAGCTTTCTTT.

The rearrangement links TRBV7-9 to TRBJ1-2; D may be TRBD1 (5 bases). There are 15 residues in the CDR3. Germline assignment: CDR1 SEHNR and CDR2 FQNEAQ (reference sequence). The V end was cut by 5 bases, the J end by 2 bases, with 15 bases between. The CDR3 nucleotides read TGTGCCAGCAGCCCAAGTGGGGCCAAGAACTATGGCTACACCTTC. This gives the protein CASSPSGAKNYGYTF.

The chain employs TRBV5-1 and TRBJ2-1, with D maybe TRBD2 (5 bases). Per germline, CDR1 SGHRS and CDR2 YFSETQ. The CDR3 is 14 residues long. V was pared by 2 bases and J by 2 bases, with 8 bases between. Written as DNA, the CDR3 is TGCGCCAGCAGCTTAGCGGACGCCTACAATGAGCAGTTCTTC. Its protein is CASSLADAYNEQFF. The whole variable domain, filled in from reference TRBV5-1 and TRBJ2-1, reads KAGVTQTPRYLIKTRGQQVTLSCSPISGHRSVSWYQQTPGQGLQFLFEYFSETQRNKGNFPGRFSGRQFSNSRSEMNVSTLELGDSALYLCASSLADAYNEQFFGPGTRLTVL.

V usage is TRBV4-2 and J usage is TRBJ2-7; D is possibly TRBD1 (5 bases). Germline V CDR1 and CDR2: LGHNA, YNFKEQ. V lost 0 bases, J lost 8 bases, and 26 bases lay in between. CDR3 length equals 18 residues. Written as DNA, the CDR3 is TGTGCCAGCAGCCAAGATTTACCGAAACGGCCCCAGGGTTTCAAGCAGTACTTC. Translated, it gives CASSQDLPKRPQGFKQYF.

The chain has TRBV9 and TRBJ2-3; a weak D match, TRBD1 (5 bases). Trimming cost V 3 bases and J 1 base, with 15 bases left between them. Germline V CDR1 and CDR2: SGDLS, YYNGEE. There are 16 residues in the CDR3. The CDR3 DNA reads TGTGCCAGCAGCGATCGTAAGCAGGGTGGCACAGATACGCAGTATTTT. Amino acids: CASSDRKQGGTDTQYF.

This clone has a single count. The chain employs TRBV18 and TRBJ1-1, with D possibly being TRBD1 (6 bases). From germline, CDR1 is KGHSH and CDR2 LQKENI. V dropped 3 bases and J dropped 0 bases, with 11 bases sitting between them. CDR3 length: 15 residues. As DNA, the CDR3 is TGTGCCAGCTCACCGTCAGGGGTCCTGAACACTGAAGCTTTCTTT. Translated, it gives CASSPSGVLNTEAFF.

The chain employs TRBV5-4 and TRBJ2-5; D is perhaps TRBD2 (5 bases). CDR3 length: 15 residues. In germline, CDR1 is SGHNT, CDR2 YYREEE (reference sequence). Deletions cut 7 bases from V and 3 bases from J, with 19 bases between. CDR3 loop: CASGRGVGEKETQYF. For the CDR3, the DNA is TGTGCCAGCGGACGGGGTGTTGGCGAGAAAGAGACCCAGTACTTC. The full variable domain, rest sourced from reference TRBV5-4 and TRBJ2-5, is ETGVTQSPTHLIKTRGQQVTLRCSSQSGHNTVSWYQQALGQGPQFIFQYYREEENGRGNFPPRFSGLQFPNYSSELNVNALELDDSALYLCASGRGVGEKETQYFGPGTRLLVL.

The chain links TRBV7-9 to TRBJ1-2; TRBD1 matches at 9 bases. CDR1 is SEHNR, CDR2 FQNEAQ, per germline (reference sequence). V trimming: 1 base; J trimming: 6 bases; junction bases outside the gene matches: 3. There are 14 residues in the CDR3. CDR3 protein: CASSLVQGANGYTF. The CDR3 nucleotides are TGTGCCAGCAGCTTAGTACAGGGGGCCAATGGCTACACCTTC.

With respect to this clone: Other DNA sequences in this specimen translate into the identical CDR3. The chain uses TRBV5-4 and TRBJ2-2; 7 bases are a match to TRBD2. CDR1 and CDR2 from the germline V gene are SGHNT and YYREEE (reference sequence). V shed 2 bases, J shed 3 bases, and the junction held 7 bases outside the gene matches. CDR3 length: 16 residues. The CDR3 here is CASSLGASGDTGELFF. CDR3 sequence (DNA): TGTGCCAGCAGCTTAGGGGCTAGCGGAGACACCGGGGAGCTGTTTTTT.

V usage is TRBV18 and J usage is TRBJ1-5, with 7 bases aligning to TRBD1. The germline V gene has CDR1 KGHSH and CDR2 LQKENI. There are 16 residues in the CDR3. Trimming took 0 bases from V and 3 from J; bases not matched to a gene: 5. CDR3 in DNA: TGTGCCAGCTCACCACCGTGGACAGGCGCCAATCAGCCCCAGCATTTT. It codes for CASSPPWTGANQPQHF.

V gene TRBV6-4 combines with J gene TRBJ1-6; D remains unclear. The V end lost 1 base, the J end lost 11 bases, and 15 bases lay between the germline ends. Germline values: CDR1 MRHNA, CDR2 SNTAGT. CDR3 size: 15 residues. Written as DNA, the CDR3 is TGTGCCAGCAGTGACTTCGGAGTCCCGGGAGCACCCCTCCACTTT. Encoded protein: CASSDFGVPGAPLHF.

The V and J genes are TRBV5-1 and TRBJ2-7; TRBD2 aligns across 9 bases. Germline loops: CDR1 SGHRS, CDR2 YFSETQ. V was pared by 1 base and J by 1 base, with 15 bases of the junction left unmatched. This CDR3 has 19 amino acids. CDR3 loop: CASSLNGGSGRRSSYEQYF. The CDR3 nucleotides read TGCGCCAGCAGCTTGAATGGGGGCAGCGGGAGGAGGTCGTCCTACGAGCAGTACTTC.

CDR3 nucleotides: TGTGCCAGTAGGATGGGGAGTGTCTCTGGAAACACCATATATTTT. Protein product: CASRMGSVSGNTIYF. The rearrangement uses TRBV19 and TRBJ1-3, with D hard to call. The V gene's germline CDR1 is LNHDA and CDR2 SQIVND (reference sequence). The CDR3 has 15 residues. Deletions cut 6 bases from V and 0 bases from J, with 12 bases between.